This T cell receptor beta chain was obtained from a study of blood T cell repertoires in COVID-19. Produced via immunoSEQ multiplex PCR; TCRdb's table is partial and in-frame only. Counted here are 55,000 to 80,000 clones, around 90% occurring once; the ten biggest clones make up roughly 28%. This clone appeared a few times. The germline CDR1 and CDR2 sequences are MNHNY and SVGAGI (reference sequence). The CDR3 is 14 residues long. Losses at the gene ends were 6 bases for V and 8 bases for J; bases not matched to a gene: 9. Sample: peripheral blood. The genes are TRBV6-6 and TRBJ1-2; 10 nucleotides align to TRBD1. This clonotype originated in a man aged 50-60 years with acute or convalescent COVID-19. The CDR3: CASSPDRGASGYTF. The DNA for the CDR3 is TGTGCCAGCAGCCCGGACAGGGGGGCCAGCGGCTACACCTTC.